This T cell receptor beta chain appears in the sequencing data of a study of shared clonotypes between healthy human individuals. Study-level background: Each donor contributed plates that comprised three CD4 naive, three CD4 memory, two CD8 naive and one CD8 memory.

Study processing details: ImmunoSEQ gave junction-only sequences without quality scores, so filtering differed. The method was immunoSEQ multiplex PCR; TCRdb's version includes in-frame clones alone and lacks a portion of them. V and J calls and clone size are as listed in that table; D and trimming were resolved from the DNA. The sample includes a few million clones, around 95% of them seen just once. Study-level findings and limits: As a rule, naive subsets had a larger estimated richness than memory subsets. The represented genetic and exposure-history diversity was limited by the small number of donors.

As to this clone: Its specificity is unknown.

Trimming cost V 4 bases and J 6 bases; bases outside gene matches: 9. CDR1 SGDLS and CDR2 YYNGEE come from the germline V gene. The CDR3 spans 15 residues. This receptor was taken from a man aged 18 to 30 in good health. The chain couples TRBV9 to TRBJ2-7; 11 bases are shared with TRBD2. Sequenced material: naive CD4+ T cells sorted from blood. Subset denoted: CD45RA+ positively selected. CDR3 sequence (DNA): TGTGCCAGCAGCAAGGGACTAGCGGCACCTGGCGAGCAGTACTTC. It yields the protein CASSKGLAAPGEQYF.